Listed below are T cell receptor beta chains from one sample, sequenced in a study of blood T cells in healthy people across ages. TCRdb itself ran the 5' RACE reads through MiXCR, one entry per CDR3 protein. The repertoire includes 1.5 million to 1.8 million distinct CDR3 sequences, about 45% of them detected once, and about 4.1% sits in the top ten. Sequences were obtained from blood. Receptor source: a woman between 18 and 29 years old in good health. The CDR3 runs from the conserved cysteine through the conserved F or W. Fields, in order: V gene, D gene, clone size, J gene, CDR3 protein, CDR3 DNA. D genes are given only for firm matches. Not all rows give a size; the values are once, few, many and, for expanded clones, a class.

v_call: TRBV20-1; d_call: .; clone_size: .; j_call: TRBJ2-5; cdr3_aa: CSARPTVQETQYF; cdr3_nt: TGCAGTGCTAGACCGACAGTCCAAGAGACCCAGTACTTC
v_call: TRBV3-1; d_call: .; clone_size: .; j_call: TRBJ1-2; cdr3_aa: CASNPDSRGSYGYTF; cdr3_nt: TGTGCCAGCAACCCGGACAGCCGAGGGAGCTATGGCTACACCTTC
v_call: TRBV6-1; d_call: TRBD1; clone_size: .; j_call: TRBJ2-7; cdr3_aa: CASSVRGQFDEQYF; cdr3_nt: TGTGCCAGCAGCGTACGGGGACAGTTCGACGAGCAGTACTTC
v_call: TRBV9; d_call: .; clone_size: few; j_call: TRBJ1-1; cdr3_aa: CASSGGGMNTGAFF; cdr3_nt: TGTGCCAGCAGCGGCGGCGGCATGAACACTGGAGCTTTCTTT
v_call: TRBV7-9; d_call: .; clone_size: .; j_call: TRBJ2-1; cdr3_aa: CASESVPRNEQFF; cdr3_nt: TGTGCCAGCGAAAGTGTTCCTCGGAATGAGCAGTTCTTC
v_call: TRBV9; d_call: .; clone_size: few; j_call: TRBJ2-3; cdr3_aa: CASSVPRTDTQYF; cdr3_nt: TGTGCCAGCAGCGTTCCCCGGACAGATACGCAGTATTTT
v_call: TRBV4-1; d_call: .; clone_size: .; j_call: TRBJ2-7; cdr3_aa: CANSQGRSSYNEQYF; cdr3_nt: TGCGCCAACAGCCAAGGGAGAAGCTCCTACAATGAGCAGTACTTC
v_call: TRBV12-3/TRBV12-4; d_call: .; clone_size: .; j_call: TRBJ2-7; cdr3_aa: CASTTGWAHEQYF; cdr3_nt: TGTGCCAGCACCACAGGGTGGGCCCACGAGCAGTACTTC
v_call: TRBV20-1; d_call: TRBD1; clone_size: few; j_call: TRBJ2-7; cdr3_aa: CSARGQGVYEQYF; cdr3_nt: TGCAGTGCTAGAGGGCAGGGGGTGTACGAGCAGTACTTC
v_call: TRBV13; d_call: TRBD2; clone_size: .; j_call: TRBJ2-1; cdr3_aa: CASSLGLAGGMNNEQFF; cdr3_nt: TGTGCCAGCAGCTTAGGCCTAGCGGGAGGGATGAACAATGAGCAGTTCTTC
v_call: TRBV5-1; d_call: TRBD1; clone_size: .; j_call: TRBJ2-3; cdr3_aa: CASGTGLTDTQYF; cdr3_nt: TGCGCCAGCGGGACAGGGCTCACAGATACGCAGTATTTT
v_call: TRBV20-1; d_call: .; clone_size: .; j_call: TRBJ1-1; cdr3_aa: CNARGGTPNTEAFF; cdr3_nt: TGCAATGCTAGAGGAGGGACACCGAACACTGAAGCTTTCTTT
v_call: TRBV18; d_call: TRBD1; clone_size: .; j_call: TRBJ1-6; cdr3_aa: CASSSVGTGVSPLHF; cdr3_nt: TGTGCCAGCTCGTCCGTGGGGACAGGGGTGTCACCCCTCCACTTT
v_call: TRBV7-3; d_call: .; clone_size: .; j_call: TRBJ2-5; cdr3_aa: CASSLSAGTYQETQYF; cdr3_nt: TGTGCCAGCAGCTTGTCAGCGGGCACTTACCAAGAGACCCAGTACTTC
v_call: TRBV4-2; d_call: .; clone_size: few; j_call: TRBJ1-6; cdr3_aa: CASSQYMANSPLHF; cdr3_nt: TGTGCCAGCAGCCAATACATGGCGAATTCACCCCTCCACTTT
v_call: TRBV29-1; d_call: .; clone_size: .; j_call: TRBJ1-4; cdr3_aa: CSVEFPNGGEKLFF; cdr3_nt: TGCAGCGTTGAGTTCCCCAACGGAGGTGAAAAACTGTTTTTT
v_call: TRBV3-1; d_call: .; clone_size: few; j_call: TRBJ2-5; cdr3_aa: CASSQDQAGAQYQETQYF; cdr3_nt: TGTGCCAGCAGCCAAGATCAGGCGGGGGCGCAGTACCAAGAGACCCAGTACTTC
v_call: TRBV6-5; d_call: .; clone_size: few; j_call: TRBJ1-2; cdr3_aa: CASRVQGQGGYTF; cdr3_nt: TGTGCCAGCAGGGTCCAGGGGCAAGGTGGCTACACCTTC
v_call: TRBV10-3; d_call: .; clone_size: few; j_call: TRBJ1-3; cdr3_aa: CALRRTGNTIYF; cdr3_nt: TGTGCCTTGCGTAGAACTGGAAACACCATATATTTT
v_call: TRBV7-2; d_call: TRBD1; clone_size: few; j_call: TRBJ1-2; cdr3_aa: CASSLGQGASNYGYTF; cdr3_nt: TGTGCCAGCAGCTTAGGCCAGGGGGCTAGTAACTATGGCTACACCTTC
v_call: TRBV15; d_call: .; clone_size: .; j_call: TRBJ1-1; cdr3_aa: CATCRVAGTEAFF; cdr3_nt: TGTGCCACCTGCAGAGTGGCAGGCACTGAAGCTTTCTTT
v_call: TRBV28; d_call: .; clone_size: .; j_call: TRBJ2-7; cdr3_aa: CASSPAGAGFGLEQYF; cdr3_nt: TGTGCCAGCAGTCCTGCGGGGGCAGGGTTTGGGTTGGAGCAGTACTTC
v_call: TRBV20-1; d_call: TRBD2; clone_size: few; j_call: TRBJ2-1; cdr3_aa: CSAPKWRGGFNEQFF; cdr3_nt: TGCAGTGCTCCAAAGTGGCGGGGGGGGTTCAATGAGCAGTTCTTC
v_call: TRBV20-1; d_call: TRBD1; clone_size: .; j_call: TRBJ1-5; cdr3_aa: CSAFRQGQQPQHF; cdr3_nt: TGCAGTGCTTTTCGACAGGGTCAGCAGCCCCAGCATTTT
v_call: TRBV10-3; d_call: .; clone_size: .; j_call: TRBJ1-1; cdr3_aa: CAIALGGPDTEAFF; cdr3_nt: TGTGCCATCGCACTAGGGGGTCCGGACACTGAAGCTTTCTTT
v_call: TRBV28; d_call: .; clone_size: once; j_call: TRBJ2-5; cdr3_aa: CASTNLSWGIRQETQYF; cdr3_nt: TGTGCCAGCACCAACCTGTCTTGGGGGATTCGGCAAGAGACCCAGTACTTC
v_call: TRBV28; d_call: .; clone_size: few; j_call: TRBJ2-7; cdr3_aa: CASSSGAPQYF; cdr3_nt: TGTGCCAGCAGTTCGGGTGCCCCGCAGTACTTC
v_call: TRBV9; d_call: .; clone_size: .; j_call: TRBJ1-5; cdr3_aa: CASSNSASDQPQHF; cdr3_nt: TGTGCCAGCAGCAACAGCGCTTCAGATCAGCCCCAGCATTTT
v_call: TRBV29-1; d_call: .; clone_size: .; j_call: TRBJ1-1; cdr3_aa: CSGNRNTEAFF; cdr3_nt: TGCAGCGGGAACAGGAACACTGAAGCTTTCTTT
v_call: TRBV5-1; d_call: .; clone_size: .; j_call: TRBJ1-2; cdr3_aa: CASRAGTSTGYTF; cdr3_nt: TGCGCCAGCAGGGCCGGGACTTCTACGGGCTACACCTTC
v_call: TRBV12-3/TRBV12-4; d_call: .; clone_size: .; j_call: TRBJ2-5; cdr3_aa: CASRREETQYF; cdr3_nt: TGTGCCAGCAGGCGCGAAGAGACCCAGTACTTC